The table lists the clone carrying this TCR beta chain with a few counts. From germline, CDR1 is KGHDR and CDR2 SFDVKD. This CDR3 has 13 residues. Between the trimmed V and J ends, which lost 4 bases and 7 bases, there was a span of 12 bases. The record originates from a study of blood T cell repertoires in COVID-19. Whole-study context: Researchers got acute and convalescent COVID-19 samples from the United States, Italy and Spain. PBMCs, B-cell-depleted T cells, or T cells were the source of the cDNA or gDNA that made up the material.

As processed by the authors: Reference gene primer amplification yielded estimated nucleated cell counts. Using immunoSEQ multiplex PCR, the repertoire was profiled, and TCRdb retains in-frame clones only, with some absent. V and J calls and clone size are given by that table; D and trimming were obtained from the DNA. The top ten hold approximately 2.2% of the sample, which has 80,000 or so clones, more than 70% seen once. Specimen: peripheral blood. This chain links TRBV24-1 with TRBJ1-2; D not certain. The sequence came from a man aged 45-60 years with acute or convalescent COVID-19. The CDR3 coding sequence is TGTGCCACCAGTGAGCCACGGGAGGGTGGCTACACCTTC. Its translation: CATSEPREGGYTF.